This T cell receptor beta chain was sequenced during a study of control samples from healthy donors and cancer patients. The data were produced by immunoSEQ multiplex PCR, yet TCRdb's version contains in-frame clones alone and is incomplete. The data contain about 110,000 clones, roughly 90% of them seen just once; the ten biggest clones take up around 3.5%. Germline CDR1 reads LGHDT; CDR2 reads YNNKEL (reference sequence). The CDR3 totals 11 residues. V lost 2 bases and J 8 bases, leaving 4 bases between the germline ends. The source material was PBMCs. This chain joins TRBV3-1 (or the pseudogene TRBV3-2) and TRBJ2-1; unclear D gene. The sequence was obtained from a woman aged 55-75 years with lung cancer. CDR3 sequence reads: CASSQLDEQFF. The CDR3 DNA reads TGTGCCAGCAGCCAACTTGATGAGCAGTTCTTC.